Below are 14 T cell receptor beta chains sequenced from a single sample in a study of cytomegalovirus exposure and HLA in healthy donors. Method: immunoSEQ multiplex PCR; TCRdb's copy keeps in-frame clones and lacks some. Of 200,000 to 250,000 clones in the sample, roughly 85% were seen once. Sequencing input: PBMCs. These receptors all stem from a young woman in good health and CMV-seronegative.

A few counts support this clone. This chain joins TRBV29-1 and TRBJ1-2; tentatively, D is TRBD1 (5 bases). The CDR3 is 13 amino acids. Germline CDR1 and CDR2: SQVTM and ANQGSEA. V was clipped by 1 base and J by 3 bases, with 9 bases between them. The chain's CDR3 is CSVEGRDDYGYTF. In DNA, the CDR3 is TGCAGCGTTGAAGGCAGGGACGACTATGGCTACACCTTC.

The CDR3 sequence is CASSLEPASEQYF. The CDR3 DNA reads as TGCGCCAGCAGCTTGGAGCCAGCGAGCGAGCAGTACTTC. V usage is TRBV5-1 and J usage is TRBJ2-7; D is ambiguous. The germline V gene encodes CDR1 SGHRS and CDR2 YFSETQ. The CDR3 has 13 residues. Trimming shortened V by 0 bases and J by 6 bases, and 10 bases separated the two germline ends.

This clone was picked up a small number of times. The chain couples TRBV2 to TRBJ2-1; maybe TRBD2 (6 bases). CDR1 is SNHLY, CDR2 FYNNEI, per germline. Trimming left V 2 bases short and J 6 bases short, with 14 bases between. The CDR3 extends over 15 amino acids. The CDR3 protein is CASSERRDPFNEQFF. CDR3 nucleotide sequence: TGTGCCAGCAGTGAACGGCGGGACCCTTTCAATGAGCAGTTCTTC.

The CDR3 is CASSLAAAAYNEQFF. The CDR3, as DNA: TGCGCCAGCAGCTTGGCGGCGGCTGCCTACAATGAGCAGTTCTTC. The chain joins TRBV5-1 to TRBJ2-1; D gene uncertain. Germline V gene lookup returns CDR1 SGHRS and CDR2 YFSETQ. The CDR3 extends over 15 amino acids. Trimming removed 0 bases from V and 2 bases from J, with 9 bases in between.

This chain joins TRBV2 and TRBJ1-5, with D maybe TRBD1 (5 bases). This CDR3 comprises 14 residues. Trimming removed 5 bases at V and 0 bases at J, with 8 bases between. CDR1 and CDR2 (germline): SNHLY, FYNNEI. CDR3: CASSLQGSNQPQHF. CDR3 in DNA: TGTGCCAGCAGTCTTCAGGGTAGCAATCAGCCCCAGCATTTT.

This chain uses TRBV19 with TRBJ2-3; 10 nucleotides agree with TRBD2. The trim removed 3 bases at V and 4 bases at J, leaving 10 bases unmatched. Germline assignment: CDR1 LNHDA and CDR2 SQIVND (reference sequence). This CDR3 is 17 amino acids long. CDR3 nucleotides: TGTGCCAGTAGTATCCAACCTAGCGGGAGTCGCGCAGATACGCAGTATTTT. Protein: CASSIQPSGSRADTQYF.

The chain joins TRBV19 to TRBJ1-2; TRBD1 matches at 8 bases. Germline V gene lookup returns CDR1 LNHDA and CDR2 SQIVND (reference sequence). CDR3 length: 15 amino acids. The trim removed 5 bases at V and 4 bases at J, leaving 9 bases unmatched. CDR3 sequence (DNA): TGTGCCAGTAGTGTCAACGGACAGGGACGCTATGGCTACACCTTC. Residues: CASSVNGQGRYGYTF.

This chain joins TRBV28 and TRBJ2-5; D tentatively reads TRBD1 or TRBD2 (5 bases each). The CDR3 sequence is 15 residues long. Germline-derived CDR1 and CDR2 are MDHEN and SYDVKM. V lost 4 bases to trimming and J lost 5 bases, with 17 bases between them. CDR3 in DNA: TGTGCCAGCAGTTCCCGGGACGGACCAAGGGAGACCCAGTACTTC. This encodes CASSSRDGPRETQYF.

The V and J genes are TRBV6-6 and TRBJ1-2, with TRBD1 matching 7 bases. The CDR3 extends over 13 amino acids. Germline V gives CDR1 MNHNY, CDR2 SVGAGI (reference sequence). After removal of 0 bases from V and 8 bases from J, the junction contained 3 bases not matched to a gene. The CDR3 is CASSYSTGSGYTF. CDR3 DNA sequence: TGTGCCAGCAGTTACTCGACAGGGAGCGGCTACACCTTC.

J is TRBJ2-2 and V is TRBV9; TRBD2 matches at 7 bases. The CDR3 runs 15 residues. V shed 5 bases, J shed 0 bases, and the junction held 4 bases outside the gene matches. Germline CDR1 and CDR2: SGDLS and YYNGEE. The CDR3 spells CASRDGLANTGELFF. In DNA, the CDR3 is TGTGCCAGCAGAGACGGACTAGCGAACACCGGGGAGCTGTTTTTT. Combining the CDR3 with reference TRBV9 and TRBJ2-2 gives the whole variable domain DSGVTQTPKHLITATGQRVTLRCSPRSGDLSVYWYQQSLDQGLQFLIQYYNGEERAKGNILERFSAQQFPDLHSELNLSSLELGDSALYFCASRDGLANTGELFFGEGSRLTVL.

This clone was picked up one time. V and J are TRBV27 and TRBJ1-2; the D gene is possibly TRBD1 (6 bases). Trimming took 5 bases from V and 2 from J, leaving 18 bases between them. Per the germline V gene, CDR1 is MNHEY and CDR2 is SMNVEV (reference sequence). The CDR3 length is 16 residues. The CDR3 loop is CASSTYRQAGNYGYTF. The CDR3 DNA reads TGTGCCAGCAGTACGTACCGACAGGCGGGCAACTATGGCTACACCTTC.

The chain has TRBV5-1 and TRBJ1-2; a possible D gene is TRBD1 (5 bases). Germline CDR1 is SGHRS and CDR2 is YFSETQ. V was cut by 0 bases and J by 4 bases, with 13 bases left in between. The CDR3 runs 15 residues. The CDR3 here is CASSLEGEGIYGYTF. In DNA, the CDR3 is TGCGCCAGCAGCTTGGAAGGGGAGGGCATCTATGGCTACACCTTC.

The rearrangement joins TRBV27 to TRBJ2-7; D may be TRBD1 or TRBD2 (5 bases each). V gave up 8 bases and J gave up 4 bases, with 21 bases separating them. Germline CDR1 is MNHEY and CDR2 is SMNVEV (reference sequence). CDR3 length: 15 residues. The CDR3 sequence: CASCPTPGRTYEQYF. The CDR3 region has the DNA TGTGCCAGCTGCCCAACGCCGGGACGGACGTACGAGCAGTACTTC.

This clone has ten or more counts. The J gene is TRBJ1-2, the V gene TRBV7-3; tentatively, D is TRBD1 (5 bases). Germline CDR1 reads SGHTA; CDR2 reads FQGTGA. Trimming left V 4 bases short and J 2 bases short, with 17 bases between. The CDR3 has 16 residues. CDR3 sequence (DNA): TGTGCCAGCAGCTCCTACCCCGACAGAGCCAACTATGGCTACACCTTC. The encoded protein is CASSSYPDRANYGYTF. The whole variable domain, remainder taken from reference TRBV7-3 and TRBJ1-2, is GAGVSQTPSNKVTEKGKYVELRCDPISGHTALYWYRQSLGQGPEFLIYFQGTGAADDSGLPNDRFFAVRPEGSVSTLKIQRTERGDSAVYLCASSSYPDRANYGYTFGSGTRLTVV.